This TCR beta chain was identified in a study of T cell responses to AZD1222 COVID-19 vaccine. Clones were sequenced by immunoSEQ multiplex PCR, and TCRdb holds only the in-frame ones, with some missing. The data show more than 30,000 clones, roughly 90% seen once. The CDR3 consists of 15 residues. Per germline, CDR1 SEHNR and CDR2 FQNEAQ (reference sequence). V was trimmed by 5 bases and J by 7 bases, leaving 15 bases between them. The sequence was collected from an adult who received the AZD1222 COVID-19 vaccine. This rearrangement joins TRBV7-9 to TRBJ1-6, with D unresolved. Sequenced here: peripheral blood, sampled 28 days after the second AZD1222 dose. This CDR3 is CASSPGLLGNSPLHF. The CDR3 DNA reads as TGTGCCAGCAGCCCAGGACTATTGGGGAATTCACCCCTCCACTTT.